This entry features one T cell receptor (beta chain) sequence. This sample was taken from a study of Ad26.COV2.S vaccination and SARS-CoV-2 variants. Across the study: Among those in the COV1001 Ad26.COV2.S trial arm was the donor. Donor got 5x10^10 or 1x10^11 viral particles of Ad26.COV2.S.

Treatment given: 19 received Ad26.COV2.S at low or high dose, single or two shots; roughly five received placebo; per-sample allocation not given. The investigators took samples on day 63 after the first vaccine or placebo injection. Sequencing was performed with immunoSEQ multiplex PCR; in TCRdb, only in-frame clones are kept and a portion is missing. The sample gives about 320,000 clones, over 80% of which show up once; 2.1% is in the top ten. Trimming pared 9 bases from V and 6 bases from J, leaving 11 bases between. This CDR3 comprises 12 residues. From germline, CDR1 is MNHEY and CDR2 SVGAGI. This chain connects TRBV6-5 to TRBJ2-2; D is perhaps TRBD1 (5 bases). The input for sequencing was peripheral blood, taken in a trial of Ad26.COV2.S vaccine versus placebo. This receptor was taken from a person between 18 and 65 years old who received the Ad26.COV2.S COVID-19 vaccine or a placebo. CDR3 coding DNA: TGTGCCAGTACTCCAGGGTCCGGGGAGCTGTTTTTT. Translation: CASTPGSGELFF.